Following are 7 T cell receptor beta chains from one sample sequenced in a study of T cells in Graves' hyperthyroidism and ophthalmopathy (dated by TCRdb to about 2019). Libraries were constructed by multiplex PCR. Sequencing took place on an Illumina HiSeq 2000. The TCR beta CDR3 regions were amplified from RNA transcripts. The TCR CDR3 was subjected to a first round of RT-PCR using the HTBI primer set and the Qiagen OneStep RT-PCR kit. The public reads were reanalyzed by TCRdb: fastp trimming at Q25, MiXCR alignment, in-frame beta chains only. Each entry merges the rows of one CDR3 protein and shows their most common DNA and genes. This sample holds roughly 300,000 distinct CDR3 sequences; about 25% were observed only once. The ten most abundant clones make up around 28% of the sample. Material for sequencing was blood. All receptors derive from a man aged 35-49 years with Graves' hyperthyroidism that later progressed to Graves' ophthalmopathy.

This clonotype has ten or more counts. This rearrangement joins TRBV6-5 to TRBJ2-2; no clear D gene. CDR3 length: 13 residues. The germline V gene encodes CDR1 MNHEY and CDR2 SVGAGI. V lost 4 bases, J lost 3 bases, and 6 bases lay in between. The CDR3: CASSSMDTGELFF. The CDR3 DNA is TGTGCCAGCAGTTCCATGGACACCGGGGAGCTGTTTTTT.

This clonotype has ten or more counts. V and J are TRBV5-1 and TRBJ2-7; 8 bases are a match to TRBD1. Germline V gene sequence: CDR1 SGHRS, CDR2 YFSETQ. This CDR3 region has 14 residues. The junction had 1 base not matched to a gene; V was cut back by 1 base and J by 1 base. CDR3 sequence: CASSLQGASYEQYF. The CDR3 coding sequence is TGCGCCAGCAGCTTGCAGGGGGCTTCCTACGAGCAGTACTTC. The whole variable domain, filled in from reference TRBV5-1 and TRBJ2-7, reads KAGVTQTPRYLIKTRGQQVTLSCSPISGHRSVSWYQQTPGQGLQFLFEYFSETQRNKGNFPGRFSGRQFSNSRSEMNVSTLELGDSALYLCASSLQGASYEQYFGPGTRLTVT.

In this sample, this clonotype turned up many times. The chain uses TRBV20-1 and TRBJ1-1; D unresolved. CDR3 length: 15 amino acids. The V end lost 0 bases, the J end lost 1 base, and 12 bases lay between the germline ends. Germline CDR1 is DFQATT and CDR2 is SNEGSKA (reference sequence). This CDR3 is CSARDHVSGNTEAFF. The DNA for the CDR3 is TGCAGTGCTAGAGATCACGTAAGCGGGAACACTGAAGCTTTCTTT.

The gene calls are TRBV12-3 or TRBV12-4 and TRBJ1-2; 7 bases align to TRBD1. This CDR3 is built from 13 residues. The ends lost 6 bases at V and 4 bases at J; junction bases unmatched: 5. CDR3 sequence (DNA): TGTGCCAGCAGGGGGGGACAGCCCTATGGCTACACCTTC. Encoded protein: CASRGGQPYGYTF.

This clonotype was recorded many times. The chain employs TRBV6-1 and TRBJ1-5, with 11 bases aligning to TRBD1. There are 15 residues in the CDR3. The germline V gene encodes CDR1 MNHNS and CDR2 SASEGT. The trim removed 4 bases at V and 4 bases at J, leaving 3 bases unmatched. CDR3 coding DNA: TGTGCCAGCAGTGGGGACAGGGGGTCAAATCAGCCCCAGCATTTT. Translated: CASSGDRGSNQPQHF.

The V call is TRBV30, the J call TRBJ1-5; no definite D call. Between the trimmed V and J ends, which lost 0 bases and 1 base, there was a span of 10 bases. Germline V lookup: CDR1 GTSNPN, CDR2 SVGIG (reference sequence). The CDR3 has 15 residues. The DNA for the CDR3 is TGTGCCTGGAGTGTACCGGGATCCAGCAATCAGCCCCAGCATTTT. It encodes CAWSVPGSSNQPQHF. Looking up the rest from reference TRBV30 and TRBJ1-5 gives the full variable domain: SQTIHQWPATLVQPVGSPLSLECTVEGTSNPNLYWYRQAAGRGLQLLFYSVGIGQISSEVPQNLSASRPQDRQFILSSKKLLLSDSGFYLCAWSVPGSSNQPQHFGDGTRLSIL.

In its sample, this clonotype was seen many times. This chain links TRBV4-1 with TRBJ1-1; 12 nucleotides align to TRBD1. The CDR3 has 20 residues. Trimming cost V 5 bases and J 3 bases; bases outside gene matches: 19. Per germline, CDR1 MGHRA and CDR2 YSYEKL. As DNA, the CDR3 is TGCGCCAGCAGCACCCCTTGGCGGGGGACAGGGGGCGGCGTGGACACTGAAGCTTTCTTT. Translation: CASSTPWRGTGGGVDTEAFF.